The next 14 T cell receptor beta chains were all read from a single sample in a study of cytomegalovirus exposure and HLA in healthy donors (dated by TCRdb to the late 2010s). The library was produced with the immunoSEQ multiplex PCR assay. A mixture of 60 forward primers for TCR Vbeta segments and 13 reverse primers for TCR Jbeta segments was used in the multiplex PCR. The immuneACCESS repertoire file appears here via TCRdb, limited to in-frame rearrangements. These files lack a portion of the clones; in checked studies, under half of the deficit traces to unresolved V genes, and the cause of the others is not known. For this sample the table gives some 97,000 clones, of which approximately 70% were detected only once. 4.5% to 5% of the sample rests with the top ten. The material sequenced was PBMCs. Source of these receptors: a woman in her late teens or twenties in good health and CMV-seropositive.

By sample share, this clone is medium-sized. The CDR3 protein is CASSDSNTKQFF. CDR3 nucleotides: TGTGCCAGCAGTGACTCGAACACAAAGCAGTTCTTC. The chain uses TRBV6-4 and TRBJ2-1; no reliable D call. Looked up from germline, CDR1 is MRHNA and CDR2 is SNTAGT. This CDR3 comprises 12 residues. Between the trimmed V and J ends, which lost 0 bases and 11 bases, there was a span of 8 bases.

The CDR3 bases are TGCGCCAGCAGCGAGGGGGCGGGTGAAAAACTGTTTTTT. Translation: CASSEGAGEKLFF. The rearrangement joins TRBV5-1 to TRBJ1-4, with TRBD1 matching 7 bases. The CDR3 covers 13 residues. Germline trimming cut 4 bases from V and 7 bases from J; bases unmatched to any gene: 4. Germline lookup yields CDR1 SGHRS and CDR2 YFSETQ. Full variable domain (missing parts from reference TRBV5-1 and TRBJ1-4): KAGVTQTPRYLIKTRGQQVTLSCSPISGHRSVSWYQQTPGQGLQFLFEYFSETQRNKGNFPGRFSGRQFSNSRSEMNVSTLELGDSALYLCASSEGAGEKLFFGSGTQLSVL.

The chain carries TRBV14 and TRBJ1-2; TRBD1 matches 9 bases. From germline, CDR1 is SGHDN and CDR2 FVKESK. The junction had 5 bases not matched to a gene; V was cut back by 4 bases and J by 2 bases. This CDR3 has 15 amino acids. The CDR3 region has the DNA TGTGCCAGCAGCCGATGGGACAGGGCCAACTATGGCTACACCTTC. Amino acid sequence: CASSRWDRANYGYTF.

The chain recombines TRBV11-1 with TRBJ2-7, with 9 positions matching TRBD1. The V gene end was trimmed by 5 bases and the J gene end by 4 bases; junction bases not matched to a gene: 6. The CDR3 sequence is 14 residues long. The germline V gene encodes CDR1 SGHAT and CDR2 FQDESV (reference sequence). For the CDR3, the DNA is TGTGCCAGCAGCCCCTGGGACAGGGAATACGAGCAGTACTTC. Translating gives CASSPWDREYEQYF.

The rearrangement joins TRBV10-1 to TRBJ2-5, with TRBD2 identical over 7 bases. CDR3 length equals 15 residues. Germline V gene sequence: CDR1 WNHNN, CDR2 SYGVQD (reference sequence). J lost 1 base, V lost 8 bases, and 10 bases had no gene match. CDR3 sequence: CASDPRETPQETQYF. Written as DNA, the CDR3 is TGCGCCAGCGATCCGCGGGAGACACCCCAAGAGACCCAGTACTTC.

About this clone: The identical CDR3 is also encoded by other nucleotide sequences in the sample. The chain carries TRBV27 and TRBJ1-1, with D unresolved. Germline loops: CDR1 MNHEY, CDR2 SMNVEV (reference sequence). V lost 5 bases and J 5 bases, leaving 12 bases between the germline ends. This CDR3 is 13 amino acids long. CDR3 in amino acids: CASSQTPNTEAFF. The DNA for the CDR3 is TGTGCCAGCAGTCAGACACCGAATACTGAAGCTTTCTTT.

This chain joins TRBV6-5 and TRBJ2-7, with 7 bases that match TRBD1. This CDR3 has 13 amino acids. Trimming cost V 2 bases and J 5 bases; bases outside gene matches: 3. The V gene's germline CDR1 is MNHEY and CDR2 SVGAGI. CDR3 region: CASSYNRGHEQYF. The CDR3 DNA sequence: TGTGCCAGCAGTTACAACAGGGGACACGAGCAGTACTTC.

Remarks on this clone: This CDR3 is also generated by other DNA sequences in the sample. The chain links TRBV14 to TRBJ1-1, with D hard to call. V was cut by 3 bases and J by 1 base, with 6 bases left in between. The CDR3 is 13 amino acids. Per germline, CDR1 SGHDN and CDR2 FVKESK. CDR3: CASSQDWNTEAFF. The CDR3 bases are TGTGCCAGCAGCCAGGACTGGAACACTGAAGCTTTCTTT.

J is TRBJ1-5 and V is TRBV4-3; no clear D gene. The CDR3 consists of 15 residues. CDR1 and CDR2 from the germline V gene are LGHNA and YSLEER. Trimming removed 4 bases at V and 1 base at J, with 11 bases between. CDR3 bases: TGCGCCAGCAGCCCACGGGTCGGAAGCAATCAGCCCCAGCATTTT. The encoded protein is CASSPRVGSNQPQHF.

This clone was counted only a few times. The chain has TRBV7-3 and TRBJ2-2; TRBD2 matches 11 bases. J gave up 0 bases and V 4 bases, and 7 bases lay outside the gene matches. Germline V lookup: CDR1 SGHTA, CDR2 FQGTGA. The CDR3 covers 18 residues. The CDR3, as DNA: TGTGCCAGCAGCTCCCAGCCGACTAGCGGGACGAACACCGGGGAGCTGTTTTTT. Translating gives CASSSQPTSGTNTGELFF. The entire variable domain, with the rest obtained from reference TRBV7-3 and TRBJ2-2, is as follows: GAGVSQTPSNKVTEKGKYVELRCDPISGHTALYWYRQSLGQGPEFLIYFQGTGAADDSGLPNDRFFAVRPEGSVSTLKIQRTERGDSAVYLCASSSQPTSGTNTGELFFGEGSRLTVL.

The CDR3, as DNA: TGTGCCAGCAGCCTCTCACCCGGGACAGAAAAGACAACTAATGAAAAACTGTTTTTT. It codes for CASSLSPGTEKTTNEKLFF. This chain joins TRBV11-3 and TRBJ1-4, with TRBD1 matching 7 bases. Germline V gene sequence: CDR1 SGHNT, CDR2 YENEEA. The J segment lost 0 bases and the V segment lost 5 bases, leaving 15 bases of the junction unmatched. The CDR3 covers 19 residues.

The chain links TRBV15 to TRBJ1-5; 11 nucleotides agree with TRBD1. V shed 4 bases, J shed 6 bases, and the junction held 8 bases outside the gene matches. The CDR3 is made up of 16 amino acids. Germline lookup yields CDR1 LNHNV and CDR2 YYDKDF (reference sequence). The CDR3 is CATSNGDRGLGQPQHF. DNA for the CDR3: TGTGCCACCAGCAATGGGGACAGGGGGTTGGGTCAGCCCCAGCATTTT.

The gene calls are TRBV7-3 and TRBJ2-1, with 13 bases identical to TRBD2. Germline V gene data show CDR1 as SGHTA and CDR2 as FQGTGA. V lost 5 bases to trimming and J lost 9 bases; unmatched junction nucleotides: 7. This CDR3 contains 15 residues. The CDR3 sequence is CASSLGTSGIGEQFF. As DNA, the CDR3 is TGTGCCAGCAGCCTCGGGACTAGCGGGATTGGTGAGCAGTTCTTC. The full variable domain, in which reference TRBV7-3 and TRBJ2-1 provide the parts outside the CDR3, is GAGVSQTPSNKVTEKGKYVELRCDPISGHTALYWYRQSLGQGPEFLIYFQGTGAADDSGLPNDRFFAVRPEGSVSTLKIQRTERGDSAVYLCASSLGTSGIGEQFFGPGTRLTVL.

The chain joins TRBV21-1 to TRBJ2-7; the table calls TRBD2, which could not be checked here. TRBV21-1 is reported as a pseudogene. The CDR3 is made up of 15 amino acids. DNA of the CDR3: TGTGCCAGCTTCGGGGGACTAGCGCCAAGCTACGAGCAGTACTTC. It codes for CASFGGLAPSYEQYF.